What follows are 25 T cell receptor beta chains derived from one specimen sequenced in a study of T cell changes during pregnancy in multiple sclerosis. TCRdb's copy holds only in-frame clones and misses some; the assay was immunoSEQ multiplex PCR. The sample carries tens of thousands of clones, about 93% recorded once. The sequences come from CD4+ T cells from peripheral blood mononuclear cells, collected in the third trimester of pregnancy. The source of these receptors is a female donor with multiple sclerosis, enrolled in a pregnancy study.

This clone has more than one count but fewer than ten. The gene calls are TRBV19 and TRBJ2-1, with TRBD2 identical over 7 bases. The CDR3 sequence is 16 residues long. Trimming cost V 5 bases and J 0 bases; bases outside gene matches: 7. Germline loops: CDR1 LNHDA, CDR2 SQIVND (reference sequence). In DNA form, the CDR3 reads TGTGCCAGTAGTGTCTCTAGCGGACGCTCCTACAATGAGCAGTTCTTC. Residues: CASSVSSGRSYNEQFF. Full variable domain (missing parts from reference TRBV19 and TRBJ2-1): DGGITQSPKYLFRKEGQNVTLSCEQNLNHDAMYWYRQDPGQGLRLIYYSQIVNDFQKGDIAEGYSVSREKKESFPLTVTSAQKNPTAFYLCASSVSSGRSYNEQFFGPGTRLTVL.

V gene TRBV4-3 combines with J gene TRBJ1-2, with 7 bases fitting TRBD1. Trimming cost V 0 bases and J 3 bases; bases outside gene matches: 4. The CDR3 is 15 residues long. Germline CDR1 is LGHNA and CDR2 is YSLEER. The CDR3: CASSQEVGTDYGYTF. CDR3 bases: TGCGCCAGCAGCCAAGAGGTGGGGACAGACTATGGCTACACCTTC.

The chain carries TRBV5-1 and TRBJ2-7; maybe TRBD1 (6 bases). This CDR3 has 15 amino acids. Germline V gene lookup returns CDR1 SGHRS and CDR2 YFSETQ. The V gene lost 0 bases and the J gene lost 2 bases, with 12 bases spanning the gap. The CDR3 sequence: CASSLADSRTYEQYF. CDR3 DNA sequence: TGCGCCAGCAGCTTGGCGGACAGCCGAACCTACGAGCAGTACTTC. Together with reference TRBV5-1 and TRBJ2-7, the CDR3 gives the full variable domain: KAGVTQTPRYLIKTRGQQVTLSCSPISGHRSVSWYQQTPGQGLQFLFEYFSETQRNKGNFPGRFSGRQFSNSRSEMNVSTLELGDSALYLCASSLADSRTYEQYFGPGTRLTVT.

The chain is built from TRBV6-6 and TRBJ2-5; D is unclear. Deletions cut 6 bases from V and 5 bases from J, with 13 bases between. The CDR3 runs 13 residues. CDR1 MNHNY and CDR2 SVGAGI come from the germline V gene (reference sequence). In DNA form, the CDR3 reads TGTGCCAGCAGCAACGGTCCCGGGGAGACCCAGTACTTC. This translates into CASSNGPGETQYF.

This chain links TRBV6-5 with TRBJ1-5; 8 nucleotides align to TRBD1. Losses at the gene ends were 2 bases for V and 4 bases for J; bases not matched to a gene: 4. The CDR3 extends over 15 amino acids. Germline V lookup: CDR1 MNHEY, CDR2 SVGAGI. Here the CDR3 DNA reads TGTGCCAGCAGTTACGTCACAGGGGGAAATCAGCCCCAGCATTTT. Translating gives CASSYVTGGNQPQHF.

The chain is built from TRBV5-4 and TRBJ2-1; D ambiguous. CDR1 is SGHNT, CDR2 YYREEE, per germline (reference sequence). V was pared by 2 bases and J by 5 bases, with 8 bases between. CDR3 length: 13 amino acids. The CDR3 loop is CASSFRRNNEQFF. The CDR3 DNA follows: TGTGCCAGCAGCTTCAGGCGCAACAATGAGCAGTTCTTC.

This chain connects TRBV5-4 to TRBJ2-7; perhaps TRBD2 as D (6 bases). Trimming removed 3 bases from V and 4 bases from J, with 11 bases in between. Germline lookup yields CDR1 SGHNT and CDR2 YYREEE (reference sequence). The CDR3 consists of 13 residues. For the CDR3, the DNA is TGTGCCAGCAGCTCCGGGACTGAGTACGAGCAGTACTTC. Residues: CASSSGTEYEQYF. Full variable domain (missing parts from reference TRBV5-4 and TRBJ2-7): ETGVTQSPTHLIKTRGQQVTLRCSSQSGHNTVSWYQQALGQGPQFIFQYYREEENGRGNFPPRFSGLQFPNYSSELNVNALELDDSALYLCASSSGTEYEQYFGPGTRLTVT.

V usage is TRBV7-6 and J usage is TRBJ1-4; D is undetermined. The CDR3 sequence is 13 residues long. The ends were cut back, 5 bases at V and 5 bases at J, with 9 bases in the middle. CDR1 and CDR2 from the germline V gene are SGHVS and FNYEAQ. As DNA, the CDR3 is TGTGCCAGCAGCCGACGGGAAAATGAAAAACTGTTTTTT. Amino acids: CASSRRENEKLFF. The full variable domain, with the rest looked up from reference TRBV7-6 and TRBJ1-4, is GAGVSQSPRYKVTKRGQDVALRCDPISGHVSLYWYRQALGQGPEFLTYFNYEAQQDKSGLPNDRFSAERPEGSISTLTIQRTEQRDSAMYRCASSRRENEKLFFGSGTQLSVL.

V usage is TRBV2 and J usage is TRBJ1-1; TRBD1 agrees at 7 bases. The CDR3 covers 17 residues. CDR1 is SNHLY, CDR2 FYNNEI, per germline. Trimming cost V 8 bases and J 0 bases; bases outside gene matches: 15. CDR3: CASRTNRQGDMNTEAFF. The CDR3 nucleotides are TGTGCCAGCCGGACCAATCGCCAGGGGGACATGAACACTGAAGCTTTCTTT.

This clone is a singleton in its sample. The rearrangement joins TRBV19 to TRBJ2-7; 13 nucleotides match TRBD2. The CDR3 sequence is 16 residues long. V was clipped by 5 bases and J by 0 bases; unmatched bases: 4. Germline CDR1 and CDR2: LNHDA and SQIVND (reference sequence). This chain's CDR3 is CASSGTSGTSSYEQYF. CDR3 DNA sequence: TGTGCCAGTAGTGGGACTAGCGGGACGAGCTCCTACGAGCAGTACTTC. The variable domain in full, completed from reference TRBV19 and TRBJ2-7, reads DGGITQSPKYLFRKEGQNVTLSCEQNLNHDAMYWYRQDPGQGLRLIYYSQIVNDFQKGDIAEGYSVSREKKESFPLTVTSAQKNPTAFYLCASSGTSGTSSYEQYFGPGTRLTVT.

This CDR3 is CASSAGTSGGAEQYF. The CDR3 nucleotides read TGTGCCAGCAGCGCGGGGACTAGCGGGGGAGCCGAGCAGTACTTC. The chain employs TRBV5-4 and TRBJ2-7; 14 bases line up with TRBD2. This CDR3 spans 15 amino acids. The trim removed 4 bases at V and 6 bases at J, leaving 6 bases unmatched. Germline lookup yields CDR1 SGHNT and CDR2 YYREEE (reference sequence).

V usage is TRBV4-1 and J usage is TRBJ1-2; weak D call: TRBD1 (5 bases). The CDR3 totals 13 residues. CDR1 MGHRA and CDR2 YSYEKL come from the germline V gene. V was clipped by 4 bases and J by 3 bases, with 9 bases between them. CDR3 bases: TGCGCCAGCAGCCGGGGCAGCGACTATGGCTACACCTTC. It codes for CASSRGSDYGYTF.

CDR3 bases: TGTGCCAGCAGTGAACAGGGCAACACCGGGGAGCTGTTTTTT. It specifies CASSEQGNTGELFF. The chain uses TRBV6-1 and TRBJ2-2; a weak D match, TRBD1 (5 bases). The CDR3 contains 14 residues. V was clipped by 2 bases and J by 2 bases, with 6 bases between them. Per germline, CDR1 MNHNS and CDR2 SASEGT.

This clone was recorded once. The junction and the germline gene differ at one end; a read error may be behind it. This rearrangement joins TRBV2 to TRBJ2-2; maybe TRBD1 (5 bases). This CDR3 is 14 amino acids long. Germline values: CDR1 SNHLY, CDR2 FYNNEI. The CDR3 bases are TGTGCCAGCAGAGGGGCTATCAACATCGGGGAGCTGTTTTTT. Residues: CASRGAINIGELFF.

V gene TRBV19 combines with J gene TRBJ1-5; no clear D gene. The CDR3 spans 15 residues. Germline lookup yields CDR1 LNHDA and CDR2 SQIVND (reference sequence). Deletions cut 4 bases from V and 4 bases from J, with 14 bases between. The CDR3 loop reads CASSTWTGGNQPQHF. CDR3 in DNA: TGTGCCAGTAGTACCTGGACGGGCGGGAATCAGCCCCAGCATTTT.

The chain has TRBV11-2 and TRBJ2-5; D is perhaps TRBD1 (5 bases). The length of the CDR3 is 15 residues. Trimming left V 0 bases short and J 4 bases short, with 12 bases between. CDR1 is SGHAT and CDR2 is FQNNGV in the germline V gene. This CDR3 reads CASSLDQRGGETQYF. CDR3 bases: TGTGCCAGCAGCTTAGATCAAAGGGGCGGAGAGACCCAGTACTTC.

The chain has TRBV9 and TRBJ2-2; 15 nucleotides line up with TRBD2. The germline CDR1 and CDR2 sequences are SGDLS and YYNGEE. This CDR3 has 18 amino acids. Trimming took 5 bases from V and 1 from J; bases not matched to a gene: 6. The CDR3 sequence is CASSWTSGGAGNTGELFF. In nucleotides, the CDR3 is TGTGCCAGCAGTTGGACTAGCGGGGGGGCCGGGAACACCGGGGAGCTGTTTTTT.

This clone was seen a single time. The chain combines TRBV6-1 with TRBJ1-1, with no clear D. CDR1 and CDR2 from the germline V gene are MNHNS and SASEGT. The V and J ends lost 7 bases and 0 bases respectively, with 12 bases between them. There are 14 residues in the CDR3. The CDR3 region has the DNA TGTGCCAGCAATAAGGAGGTAATGAACACTGAAGCTTTCTTT. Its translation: CASNKEVMNTEAFF.

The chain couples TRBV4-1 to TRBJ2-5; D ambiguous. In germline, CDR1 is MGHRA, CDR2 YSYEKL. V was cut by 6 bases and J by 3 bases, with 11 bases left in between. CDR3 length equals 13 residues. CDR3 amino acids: CASREAFKETQYF. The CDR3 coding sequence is TGCGCCAGCAGGGAAGCGTTTAAAGAGACCCAGTACTTC.

In DNA, the CDR3 is TGTGCCAGCAGCCAAGCATCGGCACCGGGACACCGGGGGGCTAACTATGGCTACACCTTC. Translated, it gives CASSQASAPGHRGANYGYTF. The chain recombines TRBV14 with TRBJ1-2; maybe TRBD1 (6 bases). Trimming left V 1 base short and J 0 bases short, with 24 bases between. The CDR3 is 20 amino acids. The germline V gene encodes CDR1 SGHDN and CDR2 FVKESK.

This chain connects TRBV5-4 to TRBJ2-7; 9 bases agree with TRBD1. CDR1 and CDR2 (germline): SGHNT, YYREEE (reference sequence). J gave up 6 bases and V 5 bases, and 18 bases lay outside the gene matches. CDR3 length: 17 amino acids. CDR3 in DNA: TGTGCCAGCAGTTTCCCACACCCGGGACAGGGCGGGGTCGAGCAGTACTTC. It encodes CASSFPHPGQGGVEQYF.

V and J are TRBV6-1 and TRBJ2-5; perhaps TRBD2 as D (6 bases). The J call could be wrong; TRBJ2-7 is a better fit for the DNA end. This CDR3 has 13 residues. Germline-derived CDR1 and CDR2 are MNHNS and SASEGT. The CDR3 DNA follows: TGTGCCAGCATGCGGGGTGAGCCCTACGAGCAGTACTTC. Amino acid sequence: CASMRGEPYEQYF.

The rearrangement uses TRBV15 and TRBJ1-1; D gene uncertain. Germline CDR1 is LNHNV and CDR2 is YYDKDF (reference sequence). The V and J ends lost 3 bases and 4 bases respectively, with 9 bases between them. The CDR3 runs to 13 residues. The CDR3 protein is CATSRREGTEAFF. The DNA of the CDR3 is TGTGCCACCAGCAGGAGGGAGGGCACTGAAGCTTTCTTT.

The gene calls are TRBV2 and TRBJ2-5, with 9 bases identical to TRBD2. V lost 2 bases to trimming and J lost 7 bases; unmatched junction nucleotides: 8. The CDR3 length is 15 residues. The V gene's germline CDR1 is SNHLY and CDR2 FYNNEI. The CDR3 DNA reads TGTGCCAGCAGTGAAAGGGCTAGCGGGGTGGGGACCCAGTACTTC. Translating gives CASSERASGVGTQYF.

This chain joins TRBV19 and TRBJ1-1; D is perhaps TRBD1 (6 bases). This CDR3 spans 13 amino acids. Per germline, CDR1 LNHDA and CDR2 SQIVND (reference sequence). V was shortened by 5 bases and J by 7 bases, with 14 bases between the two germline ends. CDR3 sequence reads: CASSVDSSFEAFF. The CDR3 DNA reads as TGTGCCAGTAGTGTGGACAGTAGCTTTGAAGCTTTCTTT.